These 22 T cell receptor beta chains originate from one sample sequenced in a study of T cell repertoires in cytomegalovirus infection. TCRdb re-called the reads through MiXCR, storing one row per CDR3 protein. In the table there are 250,000 to 300,000 distinct CDR3 sequences, less than 25% of which are singletons. These receptors have no identified antigens. Here the sequenced sample was cultured PBMCs, taken from culture after CMV antigen stimulation. The receptor set was obtained from a human donor in good health (CMV status not recorded). Some clones in this sample may be carry-over from other donors' samples.

The chain combines TRBV12-3 or TRBV12-4 with TRBJ2-7; 7 nucleotides match TRBD1. This CDR3 contains 15 residues. V was clipped by 3 bases and J by 3 bases; unmatched bases: 8. The CDR3 nucleotides read TGTGCCAGCAGTTTTGGGCAGGGGGTCAACTACGAGCAGTACGTC. It translates to CASSFGQGVNYEQYV.

This sequence joins TRBV6-2 or TRBV6-3 and TRBJ2-5, with 10 positions matching TRBD2. The CDR3 consists of 15 residues. The germline gives CDR1 MNHEY, CDR2 SVGEGT. V lost 7 bases to trimming and J lost 6 bases; unmatched junction nucleotides: 11. CDR3 in DNA: TGTGCCAGCAATCTCTTAGCGGGAGGAGGAAAGACCCAGTACTTC. It specifies CASNLLAGGGKTQYF.

This clonotype has only a few counts. The chain couples TRBV20-1 to TRBJ2-1; 7 positions agree with TRBD1. J was trimmed by 2 bases and V by 0 bases; bases with no gene match: 7. CDR3 size: 16 residues. In germline, CDR1 is DFQATT, CDR2 SNEGSKA (reference sequence). CDR3: CSARDPRDRAYNEQFF. CDR3 coding DNA: TGCAGTGCTAGAGATCCACGGGACAGAGCCTACAATGAGCAGTTCTTC.

The sample holds a few counts of this clonotype. The chain joins TRBV7-2 to TRBJ1-5; D remains unclear. This CDR3 spans 12 amino acids. Trimming took 7 bases from V and 4 from J, leaving 8 bases between them. Germline-derived CDR1 and CDR2 are SGHTA and FQGNSA. CDR3 nucleotide sequence: TGTGCCAGCACCCACGGAAATCAGCCCCAGCATTTT. Residues: CASTHGNQPQHF.

This clonotype has only a few counts. The chain carries TRBV5-4 and TRBJ2-7; possibly TRBD1 for D (6 bases). V was shortened by 4 bases and J by 8 bases, with 19 bases between the two germline ends. The CDR3 is 14 residues long. Germline V gene lookup returns CDR1 SGHNT and CDR2 YYREEE (reference sequence). The CDR3 protein is CASSTDPPTGKQYV. The CDR3 DNA reads TGTGCCAGCAGCACGGATCCTCCTACAGGGAAGCAGTACGTC.

This clonotype was seen a handful of times. This rearrangement joins TRBV7-8 to TRBJ2-1; the D gene is possibly TRBD2 (6 bases). Trimming pared 1 base from V and 12 bases from J, leaving 13 bases between. The CDR3 is 13 residues long. Germline CDR1 is SGHVS and CDR2 is FQNEAQ. CDR3 sequence: CASSLGLDGGQFF. CDR3 DNA sequence: TGTGCCAGCAGCTTAGGACTAGATGGCGGGCAGTTCTTC.

This clonotype was counted ten times or more. The DNA for the CDR3 is TGTGCCAGCAGCTCGGCAATTTACGAGCAGTACTTC. This encodes CASSSAIYEQYF. The chain combines TRBV7-8 with TRBJ2-7, with D unclear. There are 12 residues in the CDR3. CDR1 and CDR2 (germline): SGHVS, FQNEAQ. V was shortened by 4 bases and J by 4 bases, with 8 bases between the two germline ends.

This clonotype was seen repeatedly, ten times or more. V usage is TRBV11-3 and J usage is TRBJ1-2; D is undetermined. CDR1 and CDR2 (germline): SGHNT, YENEEA. The CDR3 is made up of 13 amino acids. With 4 bases removed from V and 0 bases from J, the gap between germline ends came to 6 bases. The chain's CDR3 is CASSSRANYGYTF. The CDR3, as DNA: TGTGCCAGCAGCTCCCGGGCTAACTATGGCTACACCTTC. Using reference TRBV11-3 and TRBJ1-2 for the parts outside the CDR3, the full variable domain is EAGVVQSPRYKIIEKKQPVAFWCNPISGHNTLYWYLQNLGQGPELLIRYENEEAVDDSQLPKDRFSAERLKGVDSTLKIQPAELGDSAVYLCASSSRANYGYTFGSGTRLTVV.

This clonotype was seen a few times. The chain combines TRBV6-5 with TRBJ2-7, with 11 bases aligning to TRBD2. The CDR3 extends over 16 amino acids. The V and J ends lost 4 bases and 5 bases, in that order; junction bases with no gene match: 10. Germline CDR1 and CDR2: MNHEY and SVGAGI. The CDR3 DNA reads as TGTGCCAGCAGTTTCCTGACTAGCGGGAAACTAAACGAGCAGTACTTC. As protein: CASSFLTSGKLNEQYF.

The chain carries TRBV7-3 and TRBJ2-1; 13 bases are a match to TRBD2. CDR1 and CDR2 (germline): SGHTA, FQGTGA. This CDR3 region has 17 residues. V trimming: 5 bases; J trimming: 4 bases; junction bases outside the gene matches: 8. In DNA form, the CDR3 reads TGTGCCAGCAGCCAAGGACTAGCGGGAGTGGGGTACAATGAGCAGTTCTTC. Residues: CASSQGLAGVGYNEQFF.

This clonotype was seen at least ten times. V is TRBV28 and J is TRBJ1-1; no definite D call. The CDR3 consists of 13 residues. Germline V gene lookup returns CDR1 MDHEN and CDR2 SYDVKM. The ends were cut back, 3 bases at V and 2 bases at J, with 7 bases in the middle. CDR3 coding DNA: TGTGCCAGCAGTTTCGCCAGAAACACTGAAGCTTTCTTT. Translating it yields CASSFARNTEAFF.

The V and J genes are TRBV30 and TRBJ1-1; 7 nucleotides match TRBD1. The CDR3 sequence is 12 residues long. Germline V gives CDR1 GTSNPN, CDR2 SVGIG (reference sequence). V gave up 8 bases and J gave up 7 bases; unmatched junction bases: 10. In DNA, the CDR3 is TGTGCCCTGGCACCCAGGGGGAATGAAGCTTTCTTT. It translates to CALAPRGNEAFF.

This clonotype was counted only a few times. The V call is TRBV29-1, the J call TRBJ2-7; D might be TRBD1 or TRBD2, each matching 5 bases. V lost 6 bases and J lost 3, with 21 bases in between. CDR1 and CDR2 (germline): SQVTM, ANQGSEA. This CDR3 has 15 amino acids. The CDR3 loop reads CSVVKLRDRHYEQYF. In nucleotides, the CDR3 is TGCAGCGTCGTCAAGCTCCGGGACCGCCACTACGAGCAGTACTTC.

This clonotype appeared a few times. The chain links TRBV14 to TRBJ2-1, with a tentative D call TRBD1 (6 bases). Germline CDR1 reads SGHDN; CDR2 reads FVKESK. This CDR3 has 17 amino acids. With 0 bases removed from V and 3 bases from J, the gap between germline ends came to 15 bases. The CDR3 sequence: CASSQEGRGNFYNEQFF. The CDR3 region has the DNA TGTGCCAGCAGCCAAGAAGGAAGGGGGAACTTCTACAATGAGCAGTTCTTC.

This clonotype was found a few times. The V call is TRBV6-5, the J call TRBJ2-7; 8 positions agree with TRBD1. The J segment lost 6 bases and the V segment lost 2 bases, leaving 6 bases of the junction unmatched. The CDR3 spans 14 residues. The V gene's germline CDR1 is MNHEY and CDR2 SVGAGI. The CDR3 loop is CASSYEQGEGEQYF. The CDR3 DNA reads as TGTGCCAGCAGTTACGAACAGGGGGAAGGCGAGCAGTACTTC.

There are a few counts of this clonotype. The chain uses TRBV19 and TRBJ2-2, with unresolved D. Trimming took 5 bases from V and 6 from J, leaving 7 bases between them. This CDR3 comprises 12 residues. Germline V gene data show CDR1 as LNHDA and CDR2 as SQIVND (reference sequence). The CDR3, as DNA: TGTGCCAGTAGTTTCGACCCCGGGGAGCTGTTTTTT. Translation: CASSFDPGELFF.

The chain employs TRBV4-3 and TRBJ2-1; D call uncertain. The CDR3 contains 12 residues. Germline lookup yields CDR1 LGHNA and CDR2 YSLEER. V gave up 1 base and J gave up 9 bases, with 7 bases separating them. CDR3 residues: CASSQGGREQFF. Written as DNA, the CDR3 is TGCGCCAGCAGCCAAGGTGGGCGTGAGCAGTTCTTC.

This clonotype showed up just a few times. The chain recombines TRBV25-1 with TRBJ1-4; D is undetermined. Deletions cut 3 bases from V and 5 bases from J, with 7 bases between. The CDR3 sequence is 13 residues long. Germline V gives CDR1 MGHDK, CDR2 SYGVNS. In nucleotides, the CDR3 is TGTGCCAGCAGTGACGATAGAAATGAAAAACTGTTTTTT. The encoded protein is CASSDDRNEKLFF.

The chain is built from TRBV4-1 and TRBJ2-7, with D unclear. From germline, CDR1 is MGHRA and CDR2 YSYEKL. The CDR3 loop spans 14 amino acids. The germline V and J ends were trimmed by 4 bases and 0 bases, with 10 bases remaining between them. CDR3 sequence: CASSPFERSYEQYF. DNA of the CDR3: TGCGCCAGCAGCCCGTTCGAGCGCTCCTACGAGCAGTACTTC.

The chain employs TRBV7-9 and TRBJ2-7, with 7 bases matching TRBD1. This CDR3 is built from 12 residues. V lost 6 bases to trimming and J lost 7 bases; unmatched junction nucleotides: 6. The germline CDR1 and CDR2 sequences are SEHNR and FQNEAQ (reference sequence). The CDR3 is CASRGTGEEQYV. DNA for the CDR3: TGTGCCAGCAGGGGTACAGGGGAAGAGCAGTACGTC.

The count of this clonotype is one. This chain links TRBV28 with TRBJ1-2; 9 nucleotides agree with TRBD1. The CDR3 has 16 residues. Germline V CDR1 and CDR2: MDHEN, SYDVKM. J gave up 6 bases and V 2 bases, and 10 bases lay outside the gene matches. CDR3 sequence reads: CASSLPRQGEKDGYTF. The CDR3 coding sequence is TGTGCCAGCAGTTTACCACGACAGGGGGAAAAGGATGGCTACACCTTC.

This clonotype was counted only a few times. This sequence joins TRBV7-9 and TRBJ2-3, with a possible D match to TRBD2 (7 bases). V was clipped by 8 bases and J by 0 bases, with 9 bases between them. This CDR3 is 13 amino acids long. CDR1 SEHNR and CDR2 FQNEAQ come from the germline V gene (reference sequence). This CDR3 is CASEGGSTDTQYF. The DNA for the CDR3 is TGTGCCAGCGAGGGGGGGAGCACAGATACGCAGTATTTT.